Each of the 5 T cell receptor beta chains below was sequenced from the same sample in a study of blood T cell repertoires in COVID-19. Profiled with immunoSEQ multiplex PCR; TCRdb holds only in-frame clones, not every one. The sample lists more than 350,000 clones; more than 80% were seen once. The sample comprised PBMCs or T cells enriched from blood (not recorded which). The receptors originated from a man aged 18 to 30 who had recovered from COVID-19.

The V call is TRBV28, the J call TRBJ1-3, with D hard to call. From germline, CDR1 is MDHEN and CDR2 SYDVKM. V was cut by 3 bases and J by 4 bases, with 4 bases left in between. This CDR3 is built from 12 residues. The CDR3 region is CASSFPGNTIYF. The DNA of the CDR3 is TGTGCCAGCAGTTTCCCGGGAAACACCATATATTTT.

CDR3: CASSPNQGSNQPQHF. CDR3 in DNA: TGTGCCAGCAGTCCCAATCAGGGGAGCAATCAGCCCCAGCATTTT. The V call is TRBV27, the J call TRBJ1-5, with D possibly being TRBD1 (6 bases). The germline gives CDR1 MNHEY, CDR2 SMNVEV (reference sequence). The V end lost 5 bases, the J end lost 1 base, and 12 bases lay between the germline ends. This CDR3 comprises 15 residues.

The chain uses TRBV28 and TRBJ1-2, with 7 bases fitting TRBD1. The germline V gene has CDR1 MDHEN and CDR2 SYDVKM. CDR3 size: 14 residues. With 10 bases clipped from V and 1 base from J, the junction kept 9 bases outside the gene matches. CDR3 DNA: TGTGCCACCGTATCCCGGGACAGTAACTATGGCTACACCTTC. Amino acids: CATVSRDSNYGYTF.

This clone was seen at least ten times. The chain carries TRBV7-9 and TRBJ1-2, with 9 bases lining up with TRBD1. V shed 3 bases, J shed 2 bases, and the junction held 10 bases outside the gene matches. The CDR3 runs 17 residues. Germline V gene sequence: CDR1 SEHNR, CDR2 FQNEAQ (reference sequence). CDR3 in DNA: TGTGCCAGCAGCTTCCGGGACAGGGCCTACTTAAACTATGGCTACACCTTC. This translates into CASSFRDRAYLNYGYTF. Looking up the rest from reference TRBV7-9 and TRBJ1-2 gives the full variable domain: DTGVSQNPRHKITKRGQNVTFRCDPISEHNRLYWYRQTLGQGPEFLTYFQNEAQLEKSRLLSDRFSAERPKGSFSTLEIQRTEQGDSAMYLCASSFRDRAYLNYGYTFGSGTRLTVV.

The chain couples TRBV7-2 to TRBJ1-4; a possible D gene is TRBD1 (6 bases). Between the trimmed V and J ends, which lost 5 bases and 8 bases, there was a span of 15 bases. The germline V gene has CDR1 SGHTA and CDR2 FQGNSA. The CDR3 loop spans 14 amino acids. CDR3 DNA sequence: TGTGCCAGCAGCGGCGGACAGAAAAGAGAAAAACTGTTTTTT. Translating gives CASSGGQKREKLFF.